Listed here are 9 T cell receptor beta chains from one sample, sequenced in a study of blood T cell repertoires in COVID-19. TCRdb's table, derived via immunoSEQ multiplex PCR, lists solely in-frame clones and lacks some. Seen here are around 60,000 clones, 80% to 85% observed once, and the top ten hold approximately 20%. Sequencing used peripheral blood. The receptors derive from a man aged 25-45 years with COVID-19, enrolled during active disease.

This clone appeared a single time. The chain carries TRBV7-2 and TRBJ1-2; D is possibly TRBD1 (6 bases). Germline values: CDR1 SGHTA, CDR2 FQGNSA. Between the trimmed V and J ends, which lost 5 bases and 8 bases, there was a span of 21 bases. The CDR3 has 15 residues. The chain's CDR3 is CASSRSQTGPGGYTF. The CDR3 nucleotides read TGTGCCAGCAGCCGCTCTCAGACAGGCCCTGGGGGCTACACCTTC. Full variable domain (missing parts from reference TRBV7-2 and TRBJ1-2): GAGVSQSPSNKVTEKGKDVELRCDPISGHTALYWYRQSLGQGLEFLIYFQGNSAPDKSGLPSDRFSAERTGGSVSTLTIQRTQQEDSAVYLCASSRSQTGPGGYTFGSGTRLTVV.

V and J are TRBV9 and TRBJ1-2; 8 bases map to TRBD1. Germline V gene sequence: CDR1 SGDLS, CDR2 YYNGEE. Trimming cost V 4 bases and J 2 bases; bases outside gene matches: 10. The CDR3 sequence is 16 residues long. CDR3 amino acids: CASSSPRGTGNYGYTF. CDR3 DNA sequence: TGTGCCAGCAGCTCACCCCGAGGGACAGGAAACTATGGCTACACCTTC.

J is TRBJ1-6 and V is TRBV6-5, with TRBD1 matching over 7 bases. Germline V gene sequence: CDR1 MNHEY, CDR2 SVGAGI. V dropped 0 bases and J dropped 7; count of bases not matched to a gene: 3. This CDR3 region has 15 residues. Written as DNA, the CDR3 is TGTGCCAGCAGTTACTCAGGGGGCGAGAATTCACCCCTCCACTTT. It translates to CASSYSGGENSPLHF.

This chain joins TRBV5-6 and TRBJ2-1; 7 bases agree with TRBD2. Germline values: CDR1 SGHDT, CDR2 YYEEEE. The CDR3 covers 16 residues. The junction had 6 bases not matched to a gene; V was cut back by 1 base and J by 2 bases. CDR3 region: CASSLLPAGTYNEQFF. Here the CDR3 DNA reads TGTGCCAGCAGCTTGTTGCCAGCGGGGACCTACAATGAGCAGTTCTTC. The variable domain in full, with the rest retrieved from reference TRBV5-6 and TRBJ2-1, is DAGVTQSPTHLIKTRGQQVTLRCSPKSGHDTVSWYQQALGQGPQFIFQYYEEEERQRGNFPDRFSGHQFPNYSSELNVNALLLGDSALYLCASSLLPAGTYNEQFFGPGTRLTVL.

The V and J genes are TRBV5-6 and TRBJ1-2; a weak D match, TRBD1 (6 bases). Germline V CDR1 and CDR2: SGHDT, YYEEEE. This CDR3 is built from 16 residues. Trimming cost V 2 bases and J 1 base, with 15 bases left between them. CDR3 sequence reads: CASSFGTPKLNYGYTF. The CDR3 DNA follows: TGTGCCAGCAGCTTCGGGACACCTAAACTTAACTATGGCTACACCTTC.

The chain employs TRBV5-5 and TRBJ2-2, with D tentatively TRBD1 (7 bases). The CDR3 runs 13 residues. The germline V gene encodes CDR1 SGHKS and CDR2 YYEKEE (reference sequence). V was cut by 4 bases and J by 7 bases, with 11 bases left in between. The CDR3 protein is CASSQGGGGELFF. CDR3 bases: TGTGCCAGCAGCCAGGGGGGCGGCGGGGAGCTGTTTTTT.

J is TRBJ1-1 and V is TRBV6-5; 7 positions agree with TRBD1. Trimming at V came to 6 bases and at J to 4 bases, leaving 11 bases not matched to a gene. The CDR3 contains 15 residues. CDR1 and CDR2 (germline): MNHEY, SVGAGI. CDR3 in DNA: TGTGCCAGCAGCCCCCGGACAGGCCGGACCACTGAAGCTTTCTTT. This sequence encodes CASSPRTGRTTEAFF.

The V call is TRBV12-3 or TRBV12-4, the J call TRBJ2-3; 9 nucleotides line up with TRBD2. CDR3 length: 13 residues. V shed 1 base, J shed 12 bases, and the junction held 5 bases outside the gene matches. CDR3 sequence reads: CASSLGPSGIQYF. CDR3 sequence (DNA): TGTGCCAGCAGTTTAGGTCCTAGCGGGATACAGTATTTT.

This clone has a single count. This chain joins TRBV4-3 and TRBJ1-2, with D tentatively TRBD1 (6 bases). This CDR3 is 15 amino acids long. Between the trimmed V and J ends, which lost 2 bases and 4 bases, there was a span of 14 bases. In germline, CDR1 is LGHNA, CDR2 YSLEER. CDR3 in amino acids: CASSQWAGAGYGYTF. CDR3 bases: TGCGCCAGCAGCCAATGGGCGGGGGCGGGCTATGGCTACACCTTC.